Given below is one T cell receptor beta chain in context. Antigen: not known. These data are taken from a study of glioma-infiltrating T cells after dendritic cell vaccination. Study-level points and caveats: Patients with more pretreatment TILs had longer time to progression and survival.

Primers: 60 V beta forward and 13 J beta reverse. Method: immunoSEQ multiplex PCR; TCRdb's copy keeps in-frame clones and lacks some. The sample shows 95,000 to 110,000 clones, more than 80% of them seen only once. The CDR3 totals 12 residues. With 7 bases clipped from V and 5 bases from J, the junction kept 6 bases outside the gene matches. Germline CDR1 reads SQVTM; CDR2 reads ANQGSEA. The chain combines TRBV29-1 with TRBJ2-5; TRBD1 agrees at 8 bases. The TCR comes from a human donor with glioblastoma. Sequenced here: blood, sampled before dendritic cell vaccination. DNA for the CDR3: TGCAGCGGCGGACAGGGTATGGAGACCCAGTACTTC. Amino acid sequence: CSGGQGMETQYF.